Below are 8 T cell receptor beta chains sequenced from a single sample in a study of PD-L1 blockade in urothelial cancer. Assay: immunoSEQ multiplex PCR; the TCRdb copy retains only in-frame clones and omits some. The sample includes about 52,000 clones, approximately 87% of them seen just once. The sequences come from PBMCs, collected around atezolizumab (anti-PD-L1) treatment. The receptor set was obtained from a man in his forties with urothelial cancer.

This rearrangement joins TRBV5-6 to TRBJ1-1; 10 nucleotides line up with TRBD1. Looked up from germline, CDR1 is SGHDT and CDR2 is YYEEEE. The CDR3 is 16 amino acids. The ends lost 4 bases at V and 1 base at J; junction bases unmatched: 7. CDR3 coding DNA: TGTGCCAGCAGCCCGGGACAGGGGTCCCCGAACACTGAAGCTTTCTTT. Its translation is CASSPGQGSPNTEAFF.

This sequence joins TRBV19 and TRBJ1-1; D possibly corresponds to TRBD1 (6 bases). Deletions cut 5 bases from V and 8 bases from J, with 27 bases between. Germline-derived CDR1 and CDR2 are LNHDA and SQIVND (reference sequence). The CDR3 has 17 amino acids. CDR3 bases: TGTGCCAGTAGTTCCCCCCCGGGGGGCGTAAGAGCGGTGGAAGCTTTCTTT. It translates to CASSSPPGGVRAVEAFF. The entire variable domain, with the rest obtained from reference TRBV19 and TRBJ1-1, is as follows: DGGITQSPKYLFRKEGQNVTLSCEQNLNHDAMYWYRQDPGQGLRLIYYSQIVNDFQKGDIAEGYSVSREKKESFPLTVTSAQKNPTAFYLCASSSPPGGVRAVEAFFGQGTRLTVV.

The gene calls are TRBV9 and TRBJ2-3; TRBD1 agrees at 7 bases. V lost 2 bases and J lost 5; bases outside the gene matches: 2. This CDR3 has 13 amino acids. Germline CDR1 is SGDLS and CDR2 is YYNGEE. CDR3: CASSVRGQDTQYF. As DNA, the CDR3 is TGTGCCAGCAGCGTTAGGGGGCAAGATACGCAGTATTTT.

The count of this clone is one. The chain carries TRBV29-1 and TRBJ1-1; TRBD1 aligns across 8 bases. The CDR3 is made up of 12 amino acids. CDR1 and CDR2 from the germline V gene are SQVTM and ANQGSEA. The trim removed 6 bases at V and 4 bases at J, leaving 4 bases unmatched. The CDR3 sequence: CSVTGGPTEAFF. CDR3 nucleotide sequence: TGCAGCGTAACAGGGGGTCCCACTGAAGCTTTCTTT.

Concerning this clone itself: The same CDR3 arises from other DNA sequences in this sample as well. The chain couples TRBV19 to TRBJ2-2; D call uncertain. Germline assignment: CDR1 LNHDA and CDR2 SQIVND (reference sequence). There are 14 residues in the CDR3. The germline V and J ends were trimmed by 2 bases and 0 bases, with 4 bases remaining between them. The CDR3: CASSISANTGELFF. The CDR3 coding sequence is TGTGCCAGTAGTATATCCGCGAACACCGGGGAGCTGTTTTTT.

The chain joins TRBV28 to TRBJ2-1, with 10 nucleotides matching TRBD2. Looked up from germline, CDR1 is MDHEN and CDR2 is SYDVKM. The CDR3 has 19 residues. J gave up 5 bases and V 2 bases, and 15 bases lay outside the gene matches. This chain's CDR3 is CASSLPSGGTLLSDNEQFF. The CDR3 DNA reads TGTGCCAGCAGTTTACCTAGCGGGGGCACCTTACTCTCGGACAATGAGCAGTTCTTC.

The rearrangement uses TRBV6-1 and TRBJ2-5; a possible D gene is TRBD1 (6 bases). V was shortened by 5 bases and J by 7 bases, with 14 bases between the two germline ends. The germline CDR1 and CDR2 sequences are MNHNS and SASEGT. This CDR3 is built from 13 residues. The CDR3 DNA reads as TGTGCCAGCAGTAGTTCAGGGGAAGGGACCCAGTACTTC. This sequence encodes CASSSSGEGTQYF.

CDR3 amino acids: CASSPSGGNTGELFF. The CDR3 nucleotides are TGTGCCAGCAGCCCCTCGGGGGGGAACACCGGGGAGCTGTTTTTT. The rearrangement joins TRBV4-2 to TRBJ2-2, with 7 bases lining up with TRBD2. The CDR3 contains 15 residues. V was clipped by 4 bases and J by 1 base; unmatched bases: 3. The germline V gene has CDR1 LGHNA and CDR2 YNFKEQ.